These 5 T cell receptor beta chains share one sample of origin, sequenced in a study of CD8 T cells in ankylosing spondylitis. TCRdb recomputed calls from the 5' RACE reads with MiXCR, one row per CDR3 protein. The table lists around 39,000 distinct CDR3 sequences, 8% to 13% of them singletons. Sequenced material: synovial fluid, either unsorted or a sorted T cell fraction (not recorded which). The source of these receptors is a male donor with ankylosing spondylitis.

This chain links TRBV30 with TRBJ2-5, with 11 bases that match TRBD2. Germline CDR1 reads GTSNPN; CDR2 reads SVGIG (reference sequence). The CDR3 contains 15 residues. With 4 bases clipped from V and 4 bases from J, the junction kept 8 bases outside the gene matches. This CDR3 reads CAWTPYSGRGETQYF. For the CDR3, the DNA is TGTGCCTGGACCCCCTATAGCGGGAGGGGAGAGACCCAGTACTTC.

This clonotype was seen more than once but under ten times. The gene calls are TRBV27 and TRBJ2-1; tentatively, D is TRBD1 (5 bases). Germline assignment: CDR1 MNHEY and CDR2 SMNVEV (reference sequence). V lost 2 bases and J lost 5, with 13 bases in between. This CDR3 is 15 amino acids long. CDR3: CASSLAGPINNEQFF. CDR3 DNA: TGTGCCAGCAGTTTAGCAGGGCCCATCAACAATGAGCAGTTCTTC.

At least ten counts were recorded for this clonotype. CDR3 sequence: CASSYAETDTQYF. DNA of the CDR3: TGTGCCAGCAGTTACGCGGAGACAGATACGCAGTATTTT. V is TRBV6-5 and J is TRBJ2-3; D is uncertain. The CDR3 runs 13 residues. V was pared by 2 bases and J by 3 bases, with 6 bases between. In germline, CDR1 is MNHEY, CDR2 SVGAGI.

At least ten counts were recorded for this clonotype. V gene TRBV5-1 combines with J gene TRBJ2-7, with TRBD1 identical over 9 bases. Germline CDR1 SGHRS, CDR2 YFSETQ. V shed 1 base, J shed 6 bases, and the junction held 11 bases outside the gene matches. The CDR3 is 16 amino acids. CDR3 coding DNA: TGCGCCAGCAGCTTGTACTCCGGGACAGGGACAGGCGAGCAGTACTTC. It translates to CASSLYSGTGTGEQYF.

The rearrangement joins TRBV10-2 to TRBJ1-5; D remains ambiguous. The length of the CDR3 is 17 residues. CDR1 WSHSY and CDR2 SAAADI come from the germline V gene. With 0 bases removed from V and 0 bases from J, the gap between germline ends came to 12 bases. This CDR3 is CASSESAAVNSNQPQHF. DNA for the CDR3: TGCGCCAGCAGTGAGTCAGCGGCAGTAAATAGCAATCAGCCCCAGCATTTT.